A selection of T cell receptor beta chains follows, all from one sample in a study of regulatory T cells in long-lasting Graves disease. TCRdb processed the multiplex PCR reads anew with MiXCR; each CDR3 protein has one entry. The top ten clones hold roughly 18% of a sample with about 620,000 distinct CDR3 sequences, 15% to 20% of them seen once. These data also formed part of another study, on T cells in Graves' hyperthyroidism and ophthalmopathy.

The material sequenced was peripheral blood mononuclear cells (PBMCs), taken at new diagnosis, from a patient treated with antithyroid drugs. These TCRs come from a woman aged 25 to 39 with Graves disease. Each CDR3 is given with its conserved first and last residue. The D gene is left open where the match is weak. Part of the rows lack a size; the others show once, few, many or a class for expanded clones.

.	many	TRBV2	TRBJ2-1	CASSEGTSLSYNEQFF	TGTGCCAGCAGTGAAGGGACTTCCCTCTCCTACAATGAGCAGTTCTTC
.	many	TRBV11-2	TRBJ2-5	CASSWGQGQLVAETQYF	TGTGCCAGCAGCTGGGGTCAGGGTCAATTAGTTGCGGAGACCCAGTACTTC
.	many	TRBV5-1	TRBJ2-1	CASSPDHNEQFF	TGCGCCAGCAGCCCGGACCACAATGAGCAGTTCTTC
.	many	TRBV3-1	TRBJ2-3	CASSPQLADTQYF	TGTGCCAGCAGCCCCCAACTAGCAGATACGCAGTATTTT
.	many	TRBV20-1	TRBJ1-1	CSAPLTDNTEAFF	TGCAGTGCCCCCCTCACAGACAACACTGAAGCTTTCTTT
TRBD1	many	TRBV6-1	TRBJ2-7	CASQRTGGYEQYF	TGTGCCAGCCAAAGGACAGGGGGTTACGAGCAGTACTTC
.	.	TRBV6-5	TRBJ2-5	CASSYGGIQETQYF	TGTGCCAGCAGTTACGGGGGGATTCAGGAGACCCAGTACTTC
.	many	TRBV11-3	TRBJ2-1	CASSLTPANEQFF	TGTGCCAGCAGTTTAACTCCAGCCAATGAGCAGTTCTTC
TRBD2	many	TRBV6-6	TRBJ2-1	CASSYSVTSGYNEQFF	TGTGCCAGCAGTTACTCGGTGACTAGCGGGTACAATGAGCAGTTCTTC
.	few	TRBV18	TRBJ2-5	CASSPFYSNQETQYF	TGTGCCAGCTCACCGTTCTACAGTAACCAAGAGACCCAGTACTTC
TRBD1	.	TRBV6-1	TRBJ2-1	CASTGTGQGEQFF	TGTGCCAGCACCGGGACAGGGCAAGGTGAGCAGTTCTTC
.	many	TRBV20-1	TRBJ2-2	CSARPRPLGELFF	TGCAGTGCTAGACCAAGACCGCTCGGGGAGCTGTTTTTT
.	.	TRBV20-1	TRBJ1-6	CSASPNPGGADLLHF	TGCAGTGCTAGCCCCAACCCCGGGGGGGCGGACCTTCTCCACTTT
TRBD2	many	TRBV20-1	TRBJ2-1	CSAPPRSGSSYNEQFF	TGCAGTGCCCCACCACGCAGCGGGAGCTCCTACAATGAGCAGTTCTTC
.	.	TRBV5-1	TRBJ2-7	CASSSVGVPYEQYF	TGCGCCAGCAGCTCGGTGGGGGTCCCCTACGAGCAGTACTTC
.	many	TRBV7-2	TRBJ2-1	CASSLGGVENEQFF	TGTGCCAGCAGCTTAGGAGGGGTTGAAAATGAGCAGTTCTTC
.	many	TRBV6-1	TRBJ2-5	CASRLISETQYF	TGTGCCAGCAGATTAATTTCGGAGACCCAGTACTTC
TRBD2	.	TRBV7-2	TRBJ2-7	CASSLGTSAVEQYF	TGTGCCAGCAGCCTCGGGACTAGCGCTGTCGAGCAGTACTTC
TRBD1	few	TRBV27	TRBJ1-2	CASSFNRGYGYTF	TGTGCCAGCAGTTTTAACAGGGGCTATGGCTACACCTTC
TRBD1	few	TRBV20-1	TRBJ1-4	CSASQGGVTNEKLFF	TGCAGTGCTAGTCAGGGGGGGGTGACTAATGAAAAACTGTTTTTT
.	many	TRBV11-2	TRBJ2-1	CASRGLHQFF	TGTGCCAGCAGGGGTCTCCACCAGTTCTTC
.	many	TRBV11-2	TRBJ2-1	CASSSPGKQGFF	TGTGCCAGCAGCTCCCCCGGGAAACAAGGGTTCTTC
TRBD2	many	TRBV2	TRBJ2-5	CASSDSLAEETQYF	TGTGCCAGCAGTGATTCTCTAGCGGAAGAGACCCAGTACTTC
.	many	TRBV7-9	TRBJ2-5	CASSTRKETQYF	TGTGCCAGCAGCACCCGGAAAGAGACCCAGTACTTC
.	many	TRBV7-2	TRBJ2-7	CASSFSTDHEQYF	TGTGCCAGCAGCTTCAGCACAGACCACGAGCAGTACTTC
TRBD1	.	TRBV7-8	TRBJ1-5	CASSPQGQLYQPQHF	TGTGCCAGCAGCCCGCAGGGACAGCTTTATCAGCCCCAGCATTTT
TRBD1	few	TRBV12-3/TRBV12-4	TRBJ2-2	CASSFGTGGNTGELFF	TGTGCCAGCAGTTTCGGGACAGGGGGGAACACCGGGGAGCTGTTTTTT
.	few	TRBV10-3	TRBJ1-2	CAISDGRNRNYGYTF	TGTGCCATCAGTGATGGTCGAAATCGGAACTATGGCTACACCTTC